These 15 T cell receptor beta chains originate from one sample sequenced in a study of CD8 T cells in Susac syndrome. Random hexamers primed reverse transcription of about 0.45 to 1 ug RNA. One entry per CDR3 protein, called by TCRdb with MiXCR from the immunoSEQ multiplex PCR reads. This table holds hundreds of thousands of distinct CDR3 sequences, about 94% found once. Material: CD4+ T cells from PBMCs. The origin of the receptors is a human donor with Susac syndrome.

This rearrangement joins TRBV20-1 to TRBJ1-5; the D gene is possibly TRBD1 (5 bases). The CDR3 contains 14 residues. Trimming cost V 3 bases and J 0 bases, with 9 bases left between them. Germline values: CDR1 DFQATT, CDR2 SNEGSKA (reference sequence). The CDR3 DNA reads as TGCAGTGCTAGGTCAGACAGTAGCAATCAGCCCCAGCATTTT. Protein sequence: CSARSDSSNQPQHF.

As DNA, the CDR3 is TGTGCCTGGGGTCCCCGGGCGAGGAGGGGTGAGCAGTTCTTC. It encodes CAWGPRARRGEQFF. The chain employs TRBV30 and TRBJ2-1; possible D gene TRBD2, 6 bases. CDR3 length: 14 amino acids. Germline V lookup: CDR1 GTSNPN, CDR2 SVGIG (reference sequence). V dropped 5 bases and J dropped 9 bases, with 20 bases sitting between them. Using reference TRBV30 and TRBJ2-1 for the parts outside the CDR3, the full variable domain is SQTIHQWPATLVQPVGSPLSLECTVEGTSNPNLYWYRQAAGRGLQLLFYSVGIGQISSEVPQNLSASRPQDRQFILSSKKLLLSDSGFYLCAWGPRARRGEQFFGPGTRLTVL.

The V and J genes are TRBV15 and TRBJ2-2; 10 bases are a match to TRBD2. V was pared by 6 bases and J by 5 bases, with 9 bases of the junction left unmatched. This CDR3 has 16 amino acids. Germline V gives CDR1 LNHNV, CDR2 YYDKDF (reference sequence). CDR3 region: CATRPSGGRRTGELFF. The CDR3 DNA is TGTGCCACCAGGCCTAGCGGGGGCCGCAGGACCGGGGAGCTGTTTTTT.

This CDR3 is CASSTPLVAGGTDTQYF. Written as DNA, the CDR3 is TGTGCCAGCAGCACGCCGTTAGTAGCGGGGGGAACAGATACGCAGTATTTT. The chain combines TRBV6-2 or TRBV6-3 with TRBJ2-3, with 10 bases identical to TRBD2. The CDR3 contains 17 residues. Germline V gene sequence: CDR1 MNHEY, CDR2 SVGEGT. Trimming removed 6 bases from V and 3 bases from J; junction bases left unmatched: 12.

The chain employs TRBV4-3 and TRBJ2-2; no firm D call. The V end was cut by 8 bases, the J end by 7 bases, with 11 bases between. From germline, CDR1 is LGHNA and CDR2 YSLEER. This CDR3 is 12 amino acids long. CDR3 nucleotides: TGCGCCAGCGGAATAGCCGGCGGGGAGCTGTTTTTT. It codes for CASGIAGGELFF.

V is TRBV6-5 and J is TRBJ1-1; no clear D. Germline lookup yields CDR1 MNHEY and CDR2 SVGAGI. This CDR3 contains 13 residues. V lost 6 bases and J 7 bases, leaving 15 bases between the germline ends. The CDR3 loop reads CASSPRRKFEAFF. CDR3 coding DNA: TGTGCCAGCAGCCCCCGCAGGAAATTTGAAGCTTTCTTT.

The CDR3 region has the DNA TGCAGTGCTAGAGATCCGCAGCTCTATGGCTACACCTTC. Protein: CSARDPQLYGYTF. The V gene is TRBV20-1, the J gene TRBJ1-2; D not certain. The CDR3 runs to 13 residues. Germline V gene lookup returns CDR1 DFQATT and CDR2 SNEGSKA (reference sequence). Trimming left V 0 bases short and J 4 bases short, with 9 bases between.

The J gene is TRBJ2-3, the V gene TRBV14, with 8 bases identical to TRBD2. J gave up 2 bases and V 7 bases, and 5 bases lay outside the gene matches. The CDR3 extends over 14 amino acids. Germline V gene sequence: CDR1 SGHDN, CDR2 FVKESK. CDR3 protein: CASTKAGVTDTQYF. DNA of the CDR3: TGTGCCAGCACCAAAGCGGGGGTCACAGATACGCAGTATTTT.

This chain joins TRBV4-1 and TRBJ1-1, with TRBD1 identical over 9 bases. The CDR3 totals 14 residues. Per the germline V gene, CDR1 is MGHRA and CDR2 is YSYEKL. With 4 bases clipped from V and 7 bases from J, the junction kept 7 bases outside the gene matches. In nucleotides, the CDR3 is TGCGCCAGCAGCCCGGGACAGGGCGCAGGTGAAGCTTTCTTT. This sequence encodes CASSPGQGAGEAFF.

The chain couples TRBV20-1 to TRBJ2-7; 10 bases fit TRBD2. The CDR3 contains 16 residues. Germline lookup yields CDR1 DFQATT and CDR2 SNEGSKA (reference sequence). Trimming at V came to 3 bases and at J to 1 base, leaving 9 bases not matched to a gene. This chain's CDR3 is CSARRTSGVTSYEQYF. For the CDR3, the DNA is TGCAGTGCTAGGCGTACTAGCGGGGTAACGTCCTACGAGCAGTACTTC.

The chain joins TRBV2 to TRBJ2-7, with TRBD1 identical over 9 bases. CDR1 and CDR2 from the germline V gene are SNHLY and FYNNEI. Losses at the gene ends were 7 bases for V and 8 bases for J; bases not matched to a gene: 9. There are 13 residues in the CDR3. The chain's CDR3 is CASTGQGGLQQYF. Written as DNA, the CDR3 is TGTGCCAGCACGGGACAGGGAGGTTTACAGCAGTACTTC.

The chain has TRBV28 and TRBJ1-5; 9 bases match TRBD1. Germline V gene sequence: CDR1 MDHEN, CDR2 SYDVKM. Trimming at V came to 5 bases and at J to 1 base, leaving 12 bases not matched to a gene. CDR3 length: 18 residues. CDR3 in amino acids: CASSPRQGVRASNQPQHF. In DNA form, the CDR3 reads TGTGCCAGCAGTCCGCGACAGGGGGTGAGGGCGAGCAATCAGCCCCAGCATTTT. Filled out from reference TRBV28 and TRBJ1-5, the complete variable domain reads DVKVTQSSRYLVKRTGEKVFLECVQDMDHENMFWYRQDPGLGLRLIYFSYDVKMKEKGDIPEGYSVSREKKERFSLILESASTNQTSMYLCASSPRQGVRASNQPQHFGDGTRLSIL.

CDR3 coding DNA: TGTGCCAGCTCCCGGGTAGGGGCTGGGGCCAACGTCCTGACTTTC. It is translated as CASSRVGAGANVLTF. The V and J genes are TRBV27 and TRBJ2-6; maybe TRBD1 (5 bases). CDR3 length: 15 residues. Trimming stripped 8 bases from V and 2 bases from J, with 13 bases between. Germline lookup yields CDR1 MNHEY and CDR2 SMNVEV (reference sequence).

The J gene is TRBJ2-5, the V gene TRBV12-3 or TRBV12-4; unclear D gene. Trimming left V 3 bases short and J 5 bases short, with 10 bases between. The CDR3 has 13 amino acids. DNA for the CDR3: TGTGCCAGCAGTTTGTATCAACGGGAGACCCAGTACTTC. Amino acid sequence: CASSLYQRETQYF.

This clonotype was seen only a few times. V gene TRBV7-2 combines with J gene TRBJ2-1; 10 bases agree with TRBD1. The ends lost 8 bases at V and 4 bases at J; junction bases unmatched: 8. CDR1 SGHTA and CDR2 FQGNSA come from the germline V gene. CDR3 size: 15 residues. The CDR3 nucleotides are TGTGCCAGCTCACCACCGGGACAGGGGTACAATGAGCAGTTCTTC. Protein product: CASSPPGQGYNEQFF.